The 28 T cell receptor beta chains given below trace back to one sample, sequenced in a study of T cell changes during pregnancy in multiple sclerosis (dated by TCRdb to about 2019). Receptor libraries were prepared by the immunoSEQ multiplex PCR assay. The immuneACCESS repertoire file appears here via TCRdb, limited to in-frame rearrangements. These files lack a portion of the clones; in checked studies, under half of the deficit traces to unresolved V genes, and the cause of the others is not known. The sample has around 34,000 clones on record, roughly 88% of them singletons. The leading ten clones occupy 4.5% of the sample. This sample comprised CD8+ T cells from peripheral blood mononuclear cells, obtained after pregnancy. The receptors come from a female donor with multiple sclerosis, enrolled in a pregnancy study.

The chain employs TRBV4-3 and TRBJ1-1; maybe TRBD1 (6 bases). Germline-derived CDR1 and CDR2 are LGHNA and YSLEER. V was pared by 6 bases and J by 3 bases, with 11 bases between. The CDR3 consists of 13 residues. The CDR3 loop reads CASSQTGYTEAFF. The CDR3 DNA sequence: TGCGCCAGCAGTCAGACAGGTTACACTGAAGCTTTCTTT.

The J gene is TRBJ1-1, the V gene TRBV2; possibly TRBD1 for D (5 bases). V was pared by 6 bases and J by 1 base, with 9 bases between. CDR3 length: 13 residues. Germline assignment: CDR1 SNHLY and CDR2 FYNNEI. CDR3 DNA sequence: TGTGCCAGCAGCACGACAGAGAACACTGAAGCTTTCTTT. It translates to CASSTTENTEAFF.

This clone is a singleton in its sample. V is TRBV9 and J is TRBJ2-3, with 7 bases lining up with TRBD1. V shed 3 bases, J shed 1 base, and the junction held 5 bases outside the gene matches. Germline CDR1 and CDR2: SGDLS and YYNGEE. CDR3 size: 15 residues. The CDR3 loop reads CASSGAGTGTDTQYF. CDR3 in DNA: TGTGCCAGCAGCGGAGCCGGGACAGGCACAGATACGCAGTATTTT.

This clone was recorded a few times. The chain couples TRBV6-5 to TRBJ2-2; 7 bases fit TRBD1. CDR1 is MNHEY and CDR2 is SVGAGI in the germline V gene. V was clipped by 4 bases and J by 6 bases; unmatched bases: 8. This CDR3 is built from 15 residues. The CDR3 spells CASSSGDRDAGELFF. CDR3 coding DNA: TGTGCCAGCAGTTCGGGCGACAGGGATGCCGGGGAGCTGTTTTTT.

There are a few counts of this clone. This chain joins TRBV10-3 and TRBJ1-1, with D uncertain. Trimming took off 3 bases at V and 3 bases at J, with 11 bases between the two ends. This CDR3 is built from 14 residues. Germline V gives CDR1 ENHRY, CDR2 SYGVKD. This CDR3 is CAISDPARDTEAFF. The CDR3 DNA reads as TGTGCCATCAGTGACCCCGCTCGGGACACTGAAGCTTTCTTT.

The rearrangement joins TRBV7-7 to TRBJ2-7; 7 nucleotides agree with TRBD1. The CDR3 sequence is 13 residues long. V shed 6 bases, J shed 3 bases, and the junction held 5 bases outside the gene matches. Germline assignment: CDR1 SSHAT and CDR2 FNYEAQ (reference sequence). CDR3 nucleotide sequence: TGTGCCAGCAGTCCGGGACAGAGCTACGAGCAGTACTTC. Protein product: CASSPGQSYEQYF.

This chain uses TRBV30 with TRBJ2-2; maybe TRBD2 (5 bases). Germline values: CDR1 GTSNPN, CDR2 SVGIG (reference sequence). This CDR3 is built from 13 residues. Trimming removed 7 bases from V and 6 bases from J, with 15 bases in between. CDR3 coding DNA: TGTGCCTCGAGGGCGGCAGCTCCCGGGGAGCTGTTTTTT. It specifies CASRAAAPGELFF.

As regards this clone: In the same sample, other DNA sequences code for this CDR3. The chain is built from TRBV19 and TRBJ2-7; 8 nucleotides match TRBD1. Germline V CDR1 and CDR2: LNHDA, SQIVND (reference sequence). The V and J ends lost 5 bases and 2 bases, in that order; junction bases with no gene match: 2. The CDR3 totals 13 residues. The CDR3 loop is CASSPGQAYEQYF. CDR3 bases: TGTGCCAGTAGTCCGGGACAGGCCTACGAGCAGTACTTC.

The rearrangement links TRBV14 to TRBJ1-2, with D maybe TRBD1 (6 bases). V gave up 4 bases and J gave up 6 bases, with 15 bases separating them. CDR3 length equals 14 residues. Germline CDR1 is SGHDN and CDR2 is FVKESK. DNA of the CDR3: TGTGCCAGCAGCCTGTACAGGGATCCCCATGGCTACACCTTC. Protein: CASSLYRDPHGYTF.

The CDR3 DNA sequence: TGTGCCAGCAGTGAAGAGGTAGGGGCCATCACTGAAGCTTTCTTT. It encodes CASSEEVGAITEAFF. V usage is TRBV6-4 and J usage is TRBJ1-1; TRBD1 might be the D (5 bases). CDR3 length: 15 residues. V was trimmed by 3 bases and J by 4 bases, leaving 15 bases between them. Germline-derived CDR1 and CDR2 are MRHNA and SNTAGT.

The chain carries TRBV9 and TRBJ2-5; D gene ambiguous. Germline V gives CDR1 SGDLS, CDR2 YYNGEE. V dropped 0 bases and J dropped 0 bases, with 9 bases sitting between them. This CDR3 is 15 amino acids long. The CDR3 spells CASSVGAPYQETQYF. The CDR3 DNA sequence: TGTGCCAGCAGCGTAGGGGCACCGTACCAAGAGACCCAGTACTTC.

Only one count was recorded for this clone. CDR3 region: CASSPGTGMYEQYF. The CDR3 DNA reads TGTGCCAGCAGCCCCGGGACAGGGATGTACGAGCAGTACTTC. The chain recombines TRBV27 with TRBJ2-7; 9 bases are a match to TRBD1. The CDR3 is made up of 14 amino acids. The V and J ends lost 6 bases and 4 bases, in that order; junction bases with no gene match: 7. Germline V gene data show CDR1 as MNHEY and CDR2 as SMNVEV (reference sequence).

The DNA of the CDR3 is TGCAGTGCTCCCCCCGGGTTTGGCTACACCTTC. It codes for CSAPPGFGYTF. The V and J genes are TRBV20-1 and TRBJ1-2; D call uncertain. CDR1 is DFQATT, CDR2 SNEGSKA, per germline (reference sequence). The CDR3 is made up of 11 amino acids. V lost 5 bases and J 7 bases, leaving 11 bases between the germline ends.

In DNA, the CDR3 is TGTGCCAGTAGTGGGGACAGGCAAGAGACCCAGTACTTC. Translation: CASSGDRQETQYF. V usage is TRBV19 and J usage is TRBJ2-5, with 8 bases identical to TRBD1. This CDR3 region has 13 residues. J was trimmed by 2 bases and V by 5 bases; bases with no gene match: 1. Germline CDR1 is LNHDA and CDR2 is SQIVND (reference sequence).

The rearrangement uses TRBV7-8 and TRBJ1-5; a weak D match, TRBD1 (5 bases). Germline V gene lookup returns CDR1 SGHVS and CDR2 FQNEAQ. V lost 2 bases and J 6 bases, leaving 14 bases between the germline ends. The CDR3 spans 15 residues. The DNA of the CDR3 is TGTGCCAGCAGCTTATTGTCGGGGGTCCGTCAGCCCCAGCATTTT. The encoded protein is CASSLLSGVRQPQHF.

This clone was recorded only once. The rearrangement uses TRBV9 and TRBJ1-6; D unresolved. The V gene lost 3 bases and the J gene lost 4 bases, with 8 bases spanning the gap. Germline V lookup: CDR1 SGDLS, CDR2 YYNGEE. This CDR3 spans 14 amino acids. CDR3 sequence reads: CASSDGSYNSPLHF. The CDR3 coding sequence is TGTGCCAGCAGCGACGGTAGTTATAATTCACCCCTCCACTTT.

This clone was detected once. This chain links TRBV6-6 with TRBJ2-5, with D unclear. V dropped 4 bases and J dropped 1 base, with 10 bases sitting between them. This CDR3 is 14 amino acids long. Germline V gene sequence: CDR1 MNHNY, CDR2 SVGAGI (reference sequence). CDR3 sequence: CASSLTASQETQYF. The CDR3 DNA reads TGTGCCAGCAGTTTAACAGCTTCCCAAGAGACCCAGTACTTC.

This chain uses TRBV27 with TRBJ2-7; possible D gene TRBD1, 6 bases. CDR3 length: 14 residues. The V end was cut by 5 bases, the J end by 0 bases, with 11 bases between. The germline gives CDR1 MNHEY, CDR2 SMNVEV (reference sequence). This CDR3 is CASSAQGPSYEQYF. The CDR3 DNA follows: TGTGCCAGCAGTGCACAGGGTCCCTCCTACGAGCAGTACTTC.

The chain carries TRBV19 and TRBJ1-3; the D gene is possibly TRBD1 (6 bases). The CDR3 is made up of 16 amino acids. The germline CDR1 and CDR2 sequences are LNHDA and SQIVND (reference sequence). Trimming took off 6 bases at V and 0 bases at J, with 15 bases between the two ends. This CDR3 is CASSRATGFSGNTIYF. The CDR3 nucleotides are TGTGCCAGTAGCCGGGCCACAGGGTTCTCTGGAAACACCATATATTTT.

CDR3 coding DNA: TGTGCCAGTAGAGCAGGGGGTGATAGCAATCAGCCCCAGCATTTT. Translation: CASRAGGDSNQPQHF. The V and J genes are TRBV19 and TRBJ1-5, with 7 bases matching TRBD1. The CDR3 totals 15 residues. Trimming at V came to 6 bases and at J to 0 bases, leaving 5 bases not matched to a gene. CDR1 is LNHDA and CDR2 is SQIVND in the germline V gene (reference sequence).

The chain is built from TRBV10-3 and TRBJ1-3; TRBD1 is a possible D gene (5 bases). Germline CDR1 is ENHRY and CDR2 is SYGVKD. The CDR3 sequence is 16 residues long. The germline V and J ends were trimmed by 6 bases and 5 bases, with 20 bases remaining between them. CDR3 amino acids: CAIRGGSGTSRNTIYF. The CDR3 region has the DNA TGTGCCATCAGGGGGGGAAGCGGGACCTCGAGAAACACCATATATTTT.

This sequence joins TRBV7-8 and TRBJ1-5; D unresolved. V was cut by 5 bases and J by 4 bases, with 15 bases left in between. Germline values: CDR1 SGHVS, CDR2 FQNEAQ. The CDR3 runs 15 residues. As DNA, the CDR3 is TGTGCCAGCAGCCCATATTGGACTGAGAATCAGCCCCAGCATTTT. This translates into CASSPYWTENQPQHF.

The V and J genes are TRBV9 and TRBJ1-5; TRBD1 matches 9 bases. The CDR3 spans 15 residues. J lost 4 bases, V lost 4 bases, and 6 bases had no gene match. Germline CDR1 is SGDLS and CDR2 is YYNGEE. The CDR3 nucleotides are TGTGCCAGCAGCCGGACAGGGGTGGTGAATCAGCCCCAGCATTTT. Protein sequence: CASSRTGVVNQPQHF.

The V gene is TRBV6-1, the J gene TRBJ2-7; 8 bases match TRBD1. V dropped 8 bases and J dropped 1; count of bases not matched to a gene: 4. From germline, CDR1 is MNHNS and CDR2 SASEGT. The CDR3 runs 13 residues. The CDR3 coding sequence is TGTGCCAGCTTCAGGACAGGGTCCTACGAGCAGTACTTC. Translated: CASFRTGSYEQYF.

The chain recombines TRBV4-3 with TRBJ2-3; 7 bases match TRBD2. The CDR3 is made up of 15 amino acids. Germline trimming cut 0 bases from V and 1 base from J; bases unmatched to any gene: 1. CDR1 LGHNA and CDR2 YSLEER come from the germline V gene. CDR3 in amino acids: CASSQDAGGTDTQYF. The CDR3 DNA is TGCGCCAGCAGCCAAGATGCGGGGGGCACAGATACGCAGTATTTT.

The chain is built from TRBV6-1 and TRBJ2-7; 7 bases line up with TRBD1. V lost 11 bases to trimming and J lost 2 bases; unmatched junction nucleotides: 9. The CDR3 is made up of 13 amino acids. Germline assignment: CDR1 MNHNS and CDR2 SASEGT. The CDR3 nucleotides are TGTGCCGCCCGTACAGGGGCCCCCTACGAGCAGTACTTC. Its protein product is CAARTGAPYEQYF.

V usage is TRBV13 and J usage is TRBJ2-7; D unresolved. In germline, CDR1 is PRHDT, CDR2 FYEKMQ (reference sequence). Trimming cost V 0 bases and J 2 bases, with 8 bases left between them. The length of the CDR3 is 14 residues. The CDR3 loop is CASSLGTATYEQYF. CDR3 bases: TGTGCCAGCAGCTTAGGCACAGCAACCTACGAGCAGTACTTC.

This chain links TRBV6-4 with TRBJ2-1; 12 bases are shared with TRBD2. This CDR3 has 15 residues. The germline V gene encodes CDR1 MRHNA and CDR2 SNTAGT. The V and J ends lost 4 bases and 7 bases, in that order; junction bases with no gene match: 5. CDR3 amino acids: CASSAETSGGNEQFF. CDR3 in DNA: TGTGCCAGCAGTGCAGAGACTAGCGGGGGAAATGAGCAGTTCTTC.